This entry lists 9 T cell receptor beta chains sequenced from one sample in a study of shared clonotypes between healthy human individuals. Produced via immunoSEQ multiplex PCR; TCRdb's table is partial and in-frame only. Of over a million clones listed, around 76% are singletons. The sequencing sample was made of memory CD4+ T cells sorted from blood. Indicated subset: CD45RA-negative fraction. These receptors originate from a man between 18 and 29 years old in good health.

The V gene is TRBV28, the J gene TRBJ1-2; 7 bases align to TRBD1. Germline CDR1 and CDR2: MDHEN and SYDVKM. The trim removed 8 bases at V and 2 bases at J, leaving 14 bases unmatched. CDR3 length equals 16 residues. In DNA form, the CDR3 reads TGTGCCAGCGGTTCGGGGACAGCTACCTTAAACTATGGCTACACCTTC. Protein: CASGSGTATLNYGYTF.

The chain uses TRBV30 and TRBJ1-3; a weak D match, TRBD1 (5 bases). V was clipped by 4 bases and J by 2 bases, with 12 bases between them. The germline CDR1 and CDR2 sequences are GTSNPN and SVGIG (reference sequence). The CDR3 contains 14 residues. CDR3 in amino acids: CAWKAQGPGNTIYF. Here the CDR3 DNA reads TGTGCCTGGAAGGCCCAGGGCCCTGGAAACACCATATATTTT.

For this clone: Within the sample, other DNA sequences also encode this same CDR3. V usage is TRBV4-1 and J usage is TRBJ1-3; D remains ambiguous. Germline CDR1 is MGHRA and CDR2 is YSYEKL. V lost 1 base to trimming and J lost 2 bases, with 9 bases between them. This CDR3 is 15 amino acids long. The CDR3 bases are TGCGCCAGCAGCCAAGGGGGTCGAGCTGGAAACACCATATATTTT. Translated: CASSQGGRAGNTIYF.

The chain employs TRBV30 and TRBJ1-4; 8 bases fit TRBD1. The CDR3 totals 13 residues. V lost 5 bases and J lost 7; bases outside the gene matches: 6. Germline CDR1 and CDR2: GTSNPN and SVGIG (reference sequence). CDR3 coding DNA: TGTGCCTGGGGAGCAGGGGGCGTTGAAAAACTGTTTTTT. Protein: CAWGAGGVEKLFF.

J is TRBJ2-7 and V is TRBV6-4, with TRBD2 identical over 8 bases. The V segment lost 6 bases and the J segment 4 bases; nucleotides outside the gene matches: 14. This CDR3 region has 16 residues. Germline CDR1 and CDR2: MRHNA and SNTAGT. The CDR3 DNA reads as TGTGCCAGCAGCCCGGGGGGGGATCGTTATTCATACGAGCAGTACTTC. It yields the protein CASSPGGDRYSYEQYF.

This clone was seen only once. The chain joins TRBV11-2 to TRBJ1-5, with D hard to call. V dropped 5 bases and J dropped 6 bases, with 11 bases sitting between them. The CDR3 loop spans 13 amino acids. Per germline, CDR1 SGHAT and CDR2 FQNNGV. The DNA of the CDR3 is TGTGCCAGCAGCCTCCAGCAGTCTCAGCCCCAGCATTTT. It translates to CASSLQQSQPQHF.

Of note for this clone: The same CDR3 is also encoded by other DNA sequences in this sample. V gene TRBV7-9 combines with J gene TRBJ2-3; no clear D. Germline V gene data show CDR1 as SEHNR and CDR2 as FQNEAQ (reference sequence). V dropped 1 base and J dropped 2 bases, with 7 bases sitting between them. This CDR3 has 14 amino acids. The DNA of the CDR3 is TGTGCCAGCAGCTTAGGGGCTGACACAGATACGCAGTATTTT. Translated, it gives CASSLGADTDTQYF. The whole variable domain, remainder taken from reference TRBV7-9 and TRBJ2-3, is DTGVSQNPRHKITKRGQNVTFRCDPISEHNRLYWYRQTLGQGPEFLTYFQNEAQLEKSRLLSDRFSAERPKGSFSTLEIQRTEQGDSAMYLCASSLGADTDTQYFGPGTRLTVL.

This chain connects TRBV27 to TRBJ1-6, with D perhaps TRBD1 (5 bases). The germline V gene encodes CDR1 MNHEY and CDR2 SMNVEV (reference sequence). V was clipped by 6 bases and J by 5 bases, with 14 bases between them. The CDR3 covers 15 residues. The CDR3 DNA follows: TGTGCCAGCAGGGGGGGGATGGTCGATAATTCACCCCTCCACTTT. This sequence encodes CASRGGMVDNSPLHF.

The V call is TRBV19, the J call TRBJ1-4, with D possibly matching TRBD1 (6 bases). There are 14 residues in the CDR3. Germline values: CDR1 LNHDA, CDR2 SQIVND (reference sequence). Between the trimmed V and J ends, which lost 5 bases and 4 bases, there was a span of 11 bases. The CDR3 nucleotides are TGTGCCAGTAGTCACAGGGAACTTAATGAAAAACTGTTTTTT. The encoded protein is CASSHRELNEKLFF. The variable domain in full, with the rest retrieved from reference TRBV19 and TRBJ1-4, is DGGITQSPKYLFRKEGQNVTLSCEQNLNHDAMYWYRQDPGQGLRLIYYSQIVNDFQKGDIAEGYSVSREKKESFPLTVTSAQKNPTAFYLCASSHRELNEKLFFGSGTQLSVL.